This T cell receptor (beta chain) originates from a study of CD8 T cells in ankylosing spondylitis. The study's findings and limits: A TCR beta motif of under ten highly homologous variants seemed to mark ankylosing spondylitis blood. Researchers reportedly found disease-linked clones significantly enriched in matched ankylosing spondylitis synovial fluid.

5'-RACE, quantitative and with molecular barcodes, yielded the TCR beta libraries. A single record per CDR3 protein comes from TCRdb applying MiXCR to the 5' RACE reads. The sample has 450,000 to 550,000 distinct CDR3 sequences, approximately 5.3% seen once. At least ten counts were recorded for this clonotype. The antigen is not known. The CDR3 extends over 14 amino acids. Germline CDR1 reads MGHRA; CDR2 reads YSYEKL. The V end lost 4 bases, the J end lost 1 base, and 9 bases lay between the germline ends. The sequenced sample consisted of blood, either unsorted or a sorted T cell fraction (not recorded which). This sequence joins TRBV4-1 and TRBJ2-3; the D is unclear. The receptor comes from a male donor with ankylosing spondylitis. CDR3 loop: CASSPLGGTDTQYF. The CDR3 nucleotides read TGCGCCAGCAGCCCCCTAGGTGGCACAGATACGCAGTATTTT.